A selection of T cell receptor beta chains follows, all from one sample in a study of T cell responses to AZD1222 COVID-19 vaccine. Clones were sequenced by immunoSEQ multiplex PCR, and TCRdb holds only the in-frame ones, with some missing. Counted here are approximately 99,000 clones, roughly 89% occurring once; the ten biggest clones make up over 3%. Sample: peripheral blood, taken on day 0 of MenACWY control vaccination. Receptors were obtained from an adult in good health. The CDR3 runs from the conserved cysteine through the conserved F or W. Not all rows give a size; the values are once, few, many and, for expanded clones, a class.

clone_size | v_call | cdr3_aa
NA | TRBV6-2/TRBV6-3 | CASSYRGRNQPQHF
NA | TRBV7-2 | CASSLMQGAYNEQFF
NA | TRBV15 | CATSPLWGDSGNTIYF
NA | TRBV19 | CASSTSVGVGTEAFF
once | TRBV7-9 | CASSPGTGPGNTIYF
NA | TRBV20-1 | CSASGTPETYEQYF
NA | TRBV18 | CASSPTAEQPQHF
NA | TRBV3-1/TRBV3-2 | CASSQDRESNQPQHF
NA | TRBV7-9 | CASSLAGRAQDGYTF
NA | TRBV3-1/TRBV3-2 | CASSPTVGQPQHF
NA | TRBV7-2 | CASSLSSGDTWNEQFF
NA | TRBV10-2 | CASRSWGTEAFF
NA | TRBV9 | CASSVGSTSDYGYTF
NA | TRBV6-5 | CASRGDIVFQQYF
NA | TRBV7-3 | CASSPEVGDTQYF
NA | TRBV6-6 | CASSLRQGEKLFF
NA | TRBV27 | CASRMGEGPEAFF
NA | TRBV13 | CASSSTLGSGAHEQYF
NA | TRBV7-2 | CASSLGRINTEAFF
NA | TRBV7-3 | CASSSSGGHNEQFF
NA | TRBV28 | CASSPPDRVNTEAFF
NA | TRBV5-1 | CASSLGPEQYGYTF
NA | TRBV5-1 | CASSLKPGDEQFF
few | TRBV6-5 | CASSSDLNFGGYTF
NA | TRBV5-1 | CASSLAQGGYTGELFF
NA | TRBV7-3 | CASSLNAGLAIYEQYF
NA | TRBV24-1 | CATSDNQAKGYTF